This entry lists 17 T cell receptor beta chains sequenced from one sample in a study of blood T cell repertoires in COVID-19. Profiled with immunoSEQ multiplex PCR; TCRdb holds only in-frame clones, not every one. The repertoire holds over 60,000 clones, with about four fifths as singletons. Sequencing input: peripheral blood. Receptors were obtained from a human donor in a cohort sampled during active COVID-19.

The V call is TRBV18, the J call TRBJ2-5; 13 nucleotides line up with TRBD2. The CDR3 runs 17 residues. Germline CDR1 reads KGHSH; CDR2 reads LQKENI. The V gene end was trimmed by 3 bases and the J gene end by 4 bases; junction bases not matched to a gene: 8. The CDR3: CASSPIRTSGRAETQYF. CDR3 coding DNA: TGTGCCAGCTCACCGATTCGGACTAGCGGGAGAGCAGAGACCCAGTACTTC.

The CDR3 DNA follows: TGTGCCAGCAGCTTAGAGCCCGAGAAGTCCTACGAGCAGTACTTC. Its translation: CASSLEPEKSYEQYF. J is TRBJ2-7 and V is TRBV7-6; D call uncertain. V lost 1 base and J 1 base, leaving 11 bases between the germline ends. Per the germline V gene, CDR1 is SGHVS and CDR2 is FNYEAQ. The CDR3 extends over 15 amino acids.

This clone appeared once. V is TRBV29-1 and J is TRBJ2-1; TRBD2 might be the D (6 bases). CDR1 is SQVTM and CDR2 is ANQGSEA in the germline V gene. Trimming cost V 1 base and J 6 bases, with 13 bases left between them. The CDR3 is 14 residues long. CDR3 region: CSVEVGRGLNEQFF. CDR3 nucleotide sequence: TGCAGCGTTGAAGTAGGGCGGGGCCTCAATGAGCAGTTCTTC.

The rearrangement uses TRBV6-1 and TRBJ1-3, with D possibly being TRBD1 (5 bases). V was pared by 4 bases and J by 1 base, with 14 bases between. The CDR3 is 16 amino acids. The germline CDR1 and CDR2 sequences are MNHNS and SASEGT. The DNA for the CDR3 is TGTGCCAGCAGTGCGATTTCGACAGAGTCTGGAAACACCATATATTTT. Translation gives CASSAISTESGNTIYF.

V gene TRBV5-1 combines with J gene TRBJ1-2; maybe TRBD1 (5 bases). Trimming left V 7 bases short and J 6 bases short, with 19 bases between. CDR3 length: 14 amino acids. CDR1 SGHRS and CDR2 YFSETQ come from the germline V gene. DNA for the CDR3: TGCGCCAGCTGCCCGATTGCGGGGGATCATGGCTACACCTTC. This translates into CASCPIAGDHGYTF.

The chain uses TRBV29-1 and TRBJ1-1; 9 nucleotides agree with TRBD1. The V gene end was trimmed by 3 bases and the J gene end by 5 bases; junction bases not matched to a gene: 4. The CDR3 sequence is 13 residues long. From germline, CDR1 is SQVTM and CDR2 ANQGSEA. CDR3 DNA: TGCAGCGTTGAGACAGGGGGTGGTACTGAAGCTTTCTTT. Amino acid sequence: CSVETGGGTEAFF.

This chain uses TRBV30 with TRBJ1-1; unclear D gene. The CDR3 is 15 residues long. Per germline, CDR1 GTSNPN and CDR2 SVGIG (reference sequence). Trimming stripped 3 bases from V and 6 bases from J, with 20 bases between. The CDR3 protein is CAWRREATKRAEAFF. The CDR3, as DNA: TGTGCCTGGAGAAGGGAGGCGACAAAACGGGCTGAAGCTTTCTTT.

The rearrangement links TRBV29-1 to TRBJ2-7; 14 bases are a match to TRBD2. Per germline, CDR1 SQVTM and CDR2 ANQGSEA. The CDR3 has 14 amino acids. The ends lost 6 bases at V and 6 bases at J; junction bases unmatched: 7. The CDR3 DNA reads TGCAGCGTGGGGACTAGCGGGAGTTATAGCGAGCAGTACTTC. Protein sequence: CSVGTSGSYSEQYF.

This clone has just one count. The chain uses TRBV6-5 and TRBJ2-7; 7 nucleotides match TRBD2. Losses at the gene ends were 5 bases for V and 4 bases for J; bases not matched to a gene: 8. CDR1 MNHEY and CDR2 SVGAGI come from the germline V gene. The CDR3 totals 14 residues. The CDR3 loop reads CASSPVRGGYEQYF. As DNA, the CDR3 is TGTGCCAGCAGTCCTGTTCGGGGAGGGTACGAGCAGTACTTC.

The rearrangement uses TRBV28 and TRBJ1-1; TRBD1 might be the D (5 bases). The CDR3 extends over 14 amino acids. The germline V gene encodes CDR1 MDHEN and CDR2 SYDVKM. Trimming took off 5 bases at V and 4 bases at J, with 14 bases between the two ends. The CDR3 protein is CASSGGGLSTEAFF. Here the CDR3 DNA reads TGTGCCAGCAGTGGGGGGGGTTTGAGCACTGAAGCTTTCTTT. Based on the CDR3 plus reference TRBV28 and TRBJ1-1, the full variable domain is DVKVTQSSRYLVKRTGEKVFLECVQDMDHENMFWYRQDPGLGLRLIYFSYDVKMKEKGDIPEGYSVSREKKERFSLILESASTNQTSMYLCASSGGGLSTEAFFGQGTRLTVV.

The chain uses TRBV5-4 and TRBJ2-5; D is possibly TRBD1 (6 bases). The germline V gene encodes CDR1 SGHNT and CDR2 YYREEE (reference sequence). Trimming removed 1 base from V and 4 bases from J, with 14 bases in between. CDR3 length: 15 amino acids. CDR3 sequence (DNA): TGTGCCAGCAGCTTGCCTGGCAGGGGCTCAGAGACCCAGTACTTC. Its translation: CASSLPGRGSETQYF.

This clone was detected a few times. This chain connects TRBV5-1 to TRBJ2-7, with D perhaps matching TRBD2 (6 bases). Trimming stripped 2 bases from V and 0 bases from J, with 12 bases between. This CDR3 is 15 amino acids long. Germline V gene lookup returns CDR1 SGHRS and CDR2 YFSETQ. The CDR3 DNA is TGCGCCAGCAGCTTCCCCCGTAGCGGCTCCTACGAGCAGTACTTC. This gives the protein CASSFPRSGSYEQYF.

This clone was observed a few times. The chain uses TRBV29-1 and TRBJ2-7; TRBD1 is a possible D gene (5 bases). The germline V gene has CDR1 SQVTM and CDR2 ANQGSEA. V dropped 4 bases and J dropped 0 bases, with 13 bases sitting between them. This CDR3 is 14 amino acids long. The CDR3 loop reads CSVAVQGGSYEQYF. Here the CDR3 DNA reads TGCAGCGTTGCAGTGCAGGGCGGCTCCTACGAGCAGTACTTC.

This clone was detected only once. The rearrangement links TRBV4-1 to TRBJ1-4; a weak D match, TRBD1 (6 bases). The CDR3 covers 16 residues. Deletions cut 1 base from V and 3 bases from J, with 12 bases between. The germline gives CDR1 MGHRA, CDR2 YSYEKL. CDR3 loop: CASSQVRTASNEKLFF. The CDR3 DNA is TGCGCCAGCAGCCAAGTCCGGACAGCCTCTAATGAAAAACTGTTTTTT.

The chain links TRBV5-1 to TRBJ2-7, with 9 bases fitting TRBD1. V was pared by 1 base and J by 2 bases, with 25 bases of the junction left unmatched. Germline CDR1 reads SGHRS; CDR2 reads YFSETQ. The CDR3 totals 22 residues. CDR3 protein: CASSLPNRTPAGRGTGPYEQYF. The CDR3 nucleotides are TGCGCCAGCAGCTTGCCCAACCGCACGCCGGCCGGGCGAGGGACAGGGCCCTACGAGCAGTACTTC.

This sequence joins TRBV7-6 and TRBJ1-6; the D gene is possibly TRBD1 (6 bases). Per germline, CDR1 SGHVS and CDR2 FNYEAQ. The CDR3 consists of 16 residues. V lost 5 bases, J lost 7 bases, and 18 bases lay in between. The CDR3 sequence: CASSRTGFIENSPLHF. CDR3 in DNA: TGTGCCAGCAGCCGTACAGGGTTTATCGAAAATTCACCCCTCCACTTT. Full variable domain (rest looked up from reference TRBV7-6 and TRBJ1-6): GAGVSQSPRYKVTKRGQDVALRCDPISGHVSLYWYRQALGQGPEFLTYFNYEAQQDKSGLPNDRFSAERPEGSISTLTIQRTEQRDSAMYRCASSRTGFIENSPLHFGNGTRLTVT.

The J gene is TRBJ1-6, the V gene TRBV5-4; possibly TRBD1 for D (5 bases). Germline V CDR1 and CDR2: SGHNT, YYREEE (reference sequence). The ends were cut back, 0 bases at V and 7 bases at J, with 8 bases in the middle. The CDR3 contains 14 residues. The CDR3 DNA reads as TGTGCCAGCAGCTTGGCACAGGCAAATTCACCCCTCCACTTT. Residues: CASSLAQANSPLHF.